This T cell receptor (beta chain) was sequenced in a study of blood T cells in healthy people across ages. Then a second PCR, running roughly 7 to 11 cycles, was carried out with a sample-barcoded 5' primer and a J-beta primer mix. TCRdb reanalysed the 5' RACE reads using MiXCR and keeps one entry per CDR3 protein. The sample contains over 500,000 distinct CDR3 sequences, roughly half of which appear only once. For this clonotype: Antigen: not known.

General observations from the study: Diversity of TCR beta correlated strongly with naive T cell percentage. Getting older went along with TCR beta diversity per million T cells dropping roughly linearly.

The V end was cut by 4 bases, the J end by 0 bases, with 9 bases between. Germline CDR1 and CDR2: WSHSY and SAAADI. The CDR3 spans 14 residues. Healthy Russian Caucasian donors spanned ages about 6 to 100 years. It was roughly 10 milliliters of peripheral blood that were drawn from each donor. The J gene is TRBJ1-1, the V gene TRBV10-2, with unresolved D. The sequence was collected from a woman at least 80 years old in good health. The sequenced sample was blood. The CDR3 sequence is CASSAHRLNTEAFF. The CDR3 DNA reads as TGCGCCAGCAGTGCCCATCGCTTGAACACTGAAGCTTTCTTT.